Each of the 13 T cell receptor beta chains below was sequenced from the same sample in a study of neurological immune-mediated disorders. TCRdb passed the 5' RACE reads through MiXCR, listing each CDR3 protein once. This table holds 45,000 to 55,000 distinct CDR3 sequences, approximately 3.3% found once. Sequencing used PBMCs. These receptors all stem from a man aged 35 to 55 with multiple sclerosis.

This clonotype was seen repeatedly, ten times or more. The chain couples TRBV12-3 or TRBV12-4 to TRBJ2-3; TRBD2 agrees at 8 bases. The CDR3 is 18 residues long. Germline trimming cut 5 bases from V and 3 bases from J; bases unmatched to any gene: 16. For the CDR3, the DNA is TGTGCCAGCAGTGGAGCTATTTACGGCGGCGGGGGGACAGATACGCAGTATTTT. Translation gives CASSGAIYGGGGTDTQYF.

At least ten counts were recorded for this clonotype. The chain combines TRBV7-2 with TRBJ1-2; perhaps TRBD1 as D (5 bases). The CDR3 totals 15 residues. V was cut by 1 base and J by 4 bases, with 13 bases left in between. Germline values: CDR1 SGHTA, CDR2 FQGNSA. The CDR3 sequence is CASSLERGWGYGYTF. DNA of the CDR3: TGTGCCAGCAGCTTAGAAAGGGGCTGGGGCTATGGCTACACCTTC.

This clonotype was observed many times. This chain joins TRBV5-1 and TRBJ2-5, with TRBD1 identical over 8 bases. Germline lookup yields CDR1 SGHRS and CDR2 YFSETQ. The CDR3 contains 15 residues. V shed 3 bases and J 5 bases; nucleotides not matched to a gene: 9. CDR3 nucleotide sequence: TGCGCCAGCAGCTCCGGACAGGGTCGTGGGGAGACCCAGTACTTC. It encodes CASSSGQGRGETQYF.

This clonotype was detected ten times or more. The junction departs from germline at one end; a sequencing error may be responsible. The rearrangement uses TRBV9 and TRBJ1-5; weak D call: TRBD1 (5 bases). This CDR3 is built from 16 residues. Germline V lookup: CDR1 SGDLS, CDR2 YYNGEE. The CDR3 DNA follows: TGTGCCAGCAGCCCTTTGGGCGGGGCGGGCAATCAGCCCCAGAATTTT. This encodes CASSPLGGAGNQPQNF.

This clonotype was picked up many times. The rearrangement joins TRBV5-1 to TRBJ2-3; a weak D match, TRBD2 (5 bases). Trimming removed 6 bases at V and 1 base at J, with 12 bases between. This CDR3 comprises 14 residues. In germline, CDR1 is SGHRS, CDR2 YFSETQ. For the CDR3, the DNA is TGCGCCAGCATGGGGAAGGGAGGCACAGATACGCAGTATTTT. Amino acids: CASMGKGGTDTQYF.

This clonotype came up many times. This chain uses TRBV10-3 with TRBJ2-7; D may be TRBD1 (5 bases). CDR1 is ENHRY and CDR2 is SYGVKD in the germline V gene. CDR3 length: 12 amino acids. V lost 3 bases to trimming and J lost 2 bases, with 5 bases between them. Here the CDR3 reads CAISEQAYEQYF. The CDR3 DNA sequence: TGTGCCATCAGTGAACAGGCCTACGAGCAGTACTTC.

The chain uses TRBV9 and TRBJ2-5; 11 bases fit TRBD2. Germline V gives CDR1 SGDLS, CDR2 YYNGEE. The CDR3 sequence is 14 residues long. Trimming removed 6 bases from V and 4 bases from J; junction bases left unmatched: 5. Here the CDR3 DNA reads TGTGCCAGCAACTTAGCGGGGGGGGCAGAGACCCAGTACTTC. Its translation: CASNLAGGAETQYF.

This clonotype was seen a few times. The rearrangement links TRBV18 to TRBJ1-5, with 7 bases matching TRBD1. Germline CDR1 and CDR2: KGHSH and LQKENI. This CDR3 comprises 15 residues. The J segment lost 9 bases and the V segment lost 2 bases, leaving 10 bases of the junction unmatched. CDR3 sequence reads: CASSPSGQSLSPQHF. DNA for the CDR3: TGTGCCAGCTCACCATCGGGACAGTCCTTATCGCCCCAGCATTTT.

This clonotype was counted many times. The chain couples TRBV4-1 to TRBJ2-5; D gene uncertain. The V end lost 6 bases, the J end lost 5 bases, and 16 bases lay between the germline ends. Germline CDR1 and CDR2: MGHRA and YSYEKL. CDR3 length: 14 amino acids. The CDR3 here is CASSQSPIVETQYF. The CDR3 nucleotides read TGCGCCAGCAGTCAATCGCCGATCGTGGAGACCCAGTACTTC.

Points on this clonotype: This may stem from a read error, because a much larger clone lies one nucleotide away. For the CDR3, the DNA is TGTGCCAGCAGTTTTCTTAAGGGGGATGGCTACACCTTC. This gives the protein CASSFLKGDGYTF. The chain couples TRBV12-3 or TRBV12-4 to TRBJ1-2, with TRBD1 as a possible D gene (6 bases). V was clipped by 3 bases and J by 6 bases, with 11 bases between them. The CDR3 totals 13 residues.

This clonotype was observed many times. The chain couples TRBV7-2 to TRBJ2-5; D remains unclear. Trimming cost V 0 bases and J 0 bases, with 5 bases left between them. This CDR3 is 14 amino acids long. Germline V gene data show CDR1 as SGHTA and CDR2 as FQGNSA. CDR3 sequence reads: CASSLAGNQETQYF. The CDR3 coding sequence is TGTGCCAGCAGCTTAGCGGGCAACCAAGAGACCCAGTACTTC.

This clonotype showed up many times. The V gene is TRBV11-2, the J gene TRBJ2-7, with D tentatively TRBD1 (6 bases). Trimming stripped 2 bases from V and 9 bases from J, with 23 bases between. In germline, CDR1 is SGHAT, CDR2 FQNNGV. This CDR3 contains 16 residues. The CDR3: CASSLQGWYDLRGQYF. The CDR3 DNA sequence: TGTGCCAGCAGCTTACAGGGGTGGTATGACCTACGAGGGCAGTACTTC.

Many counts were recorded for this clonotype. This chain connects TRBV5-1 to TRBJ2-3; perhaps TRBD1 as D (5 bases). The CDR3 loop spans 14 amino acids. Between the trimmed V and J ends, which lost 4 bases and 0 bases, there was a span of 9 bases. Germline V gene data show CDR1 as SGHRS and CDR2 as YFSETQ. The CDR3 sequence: CASSGAASTDTQYF. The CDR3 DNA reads TGCGCCAGCAGCGGGGCAGCTAGCACAGATACGCAGTATTTT.